The clone carrying this TCR beta chain appeared many times. The antigen remains undetermined. This sample was taken from a study of neurological immune-mediated disorders. The germline gives CDR1 SGHNT, CDR2 YYREEE (reference sequence). This CDR3 has 15 amino acids. V was trimmed by 5 bases and J by 5 bases, leaving 17 bases between them. Study-wide results and caveats: The authors found no clinical or MRI feature associated with the multiple sclerosis repertoire cluster. Patients with HTLV-1-associated myelopathy showed the most TCR clonal expansion. Those with multiple sclerosis showed the least, falling below healthy controls. It was the repertoires of 18 of 34 multiple sclerosis patients that phylogenetic grouping placed in one related-CDR3 cluster, which is a possible signature.

MiXCR, applied by TCRdb to the 5' RACE reads, yields one record per CDR3 protein. Here the sample spans over 60,000 distinct CDR3 sequences, 4% to 6% being singletons. The unsorted libraries were made from 2 million PBMCs kept at -80 C. Sequencing was done on a sample of PBMCs. The gene calls are TRBV5-4 and TRBJ2-1, with D perhaps assigned TRBD1 or TRBD2 (6 bases each). The TCR was taken from a woman aged 30 to 39 with multiple sclerosis. The CDR3 bases are TGTGCCAGCAGGATGGGGGGCCTCGGTAACAATGAGCAGTTCTTC. It yields the protein CASRMGGLGNNEQFF.